These T cell receptor beta chains were read from a single sample in a study of blood T cells in healthy people across ages. TCRdb used MiXCR to reprocess the 5' RACE reads, holding one entry per CDR3 protein. The sample shows 870,000 or so distinct CDR3 sequences, under 30% of them seen only once. The sample was blood. All receptors come from a woman of 80 years or more in good health. Each CDR3 is given with its conserved first and last residue. Each record gives: V gene, clone size, CDR3 length, J gene, D gene, CDR3 DNA, CDR3 protein. A D gene is named only where the DNA matches it firmly. Some rows mark clone size as missing; the rest say once, few, many or name a class of expanded clone.

>TRBV7-2|many|16|TRBJ2-1|TRBD2
TGTGCCAGCAGCTTAAGAGTGGCGGGGGGAAGCAATGAGCAGTTCTTC
CASSLRVAGGSNEQFF
>TRBV7-8|many|19|TRBJ2-5|TRBD2
TGTGCCAGCACTCAACTAGCATTGGCTAGCGGGGGTAGGCAAGAGACCCAGTACTTC
CASTQLALASGGRQETQYF
>TRBV6-1|-|14|TRBJ1-1|TRBD1
TGTGCCAGCAGTGAGACAGGGGGCGAAACTGAAGCTTTCTTT
CASSETGGETEAFF
>TRBV7-2|-|15|TRBJ2-1|TRBD2
TGTGCCAGCAGCTTAAAGCGGGGGGGCCACATTGAGCAGTTCTTC
CASSLKRGGHIEQFF
>TRBV12-3/TRBV12-4|many|13|TRBJ1-2|-
TGTGCCAGCAGTTCGCCGGTTGTCTATGGCTACACCTTC
CASSSPVVYGYTF
>TRBV6-5|few|15|TRBJ1-4|-
TGTGCCAGCAGTTACTCTTCCGCCGGGGGTGAAAAACTGTTTTTT
CASSYSSAGGEKLFF
>TRBV6-2/TRBV6-3|many|15|TRBJ1-1|TRBD1
TGTGCCAGCAGTTACCCGGGACAGGTGAGGACTGAAGCTTTCTTT
CASSYPGQVRTEAFF
>TRBV20-1|many|12|TRBJ2-5|-
TGCAGTGCTAGAGATCACTGGGAGACCCAGTACTTC
CSARDHWETQYF
>TRBV6-5|-|15|TRBJ1-5|TRBD1
TGTGTCAGCAGCGAGGACAGGGGTGGCAATCAGCCCCAGCATTTT
CVSSEDRGGNQPQHF
>TRBV28|-|16|TRBJ2-5|TRBD2
TGTACCAGCAGTCTAACCTTAACGGGGGGCCAAGAGACCCAGTACTTC
CTSSLTLTGGQETQYF
>TRBV5-4|-|15|TRBJ2-3|TRBD2
TGTGCCAGCAGCCGCCTTAGCGGGGGGGCAGATACGCAGTATTTT
CASSRLSGGADTQYF
>TRBV10-2|many|13|TRBJ1-2|-
TGCGCCAGCAGTGATCCAGGCAACTATGGCTACACCTTC
CASSDPGNYGYTF
>TRBV12-3/TRBV12-4|-|16|TRBJ2-4|-
TGTGCCAGCAGTCATTCTAGCGTCGCGGTGGGGAACATTCAGTACTTC
CASSHSSVAVGNIQYF
>TRBV4-3|few|13|TRBJ1-2|-
TGCGCCAGCAGCCAAGAAAAGGGAGCTGGCTGCACCTTC
CASSQEKGAGCTF
>TRBV7-2|few|17|TRBJ1-6|TRBD1
TGTGCCAGCAGCTTAGTGGGGGGACAGGGGAATAATTCACCCCTCCACTTT
CASSLVGGQGNNSPLHF
>TRBV3-1|few|14|TRBJ2-1|-
TGTGCCAGCAGCCATTTGCTAGGGGGGAATGAGCAGTTCTTC
CASSHLLGGNEQFF
>TRBV24-1|many|10|TRBJ1-1|TRBD1
TGTGCCACCATTACAGGGGCGGCTTTCTTT
CATITGAAFF
>TRBV7-2|many|14|TRBJ1-5|-
TGTGCCAGTAAGGGCAGGGGTAGCAATCAGCCCCAGCATTTT
CASKGRGSNQPQHF
>TRBV7-9|few|13|TRBJ1-2|-
TGTACCAGCAGCTTCGGGCAGAACTATGGCTACACCTTC
CTSSFGQNYGYTF
>TRBV12-3/TRBV12-4|few|15|TRBJ1-1|-
TGTGCCAGCAGTCCAGTCAGGGGTGGGGACACTGAAGCTTTCTTT
CASSPVRGGDTEAFF
>TRBV7-2|many|11|TRBJ2-3|-
TGTGCCAGCACCGTGTCAGATACGCAGTATTTT
CASTVSDTQYF
>TRBV18|-|16|TRBJ2-7|TRBD1
TGTGCCAGCTCACCCGTCCGGGGACAGGGGGCCTACGAGCAGTACTTC
CASSPVRGQGAYEQYF
>TRBV7-2|many|19|TRBJ2-7|TRBD2
TGTGCCAGCAGCCCCTCACCCGGGACTAGCGGGGGGCCGCGGTACGAGCAGTACTTC
CASSPSPGTSGGPRYEQYF
>TRBV7-2|once|15|TRBJ1-4|TRBD1
TGTGCCAGCAGCTTAGTGGGACAGAATAATGAAAAACTGTTTTTT
CASSLVGQNNEKLFF
>TRBV3-1|-|15|TRBJ2-1|TRBD2
TGTGCCAGCAGCCAGGGACTAGCGGGGGGGGGTGAGCAGTTCTTC
CASSQGLAGGGEQFF
>TRBV6-6|few|14|TRBJ2-4|TRBD1
TGTGCCAGCAGTTACAAGGGACAGGTGGACCATCAGTACTTC
CASSYKGQVDHQYF
>TRBV5-1|few|15|TRBJ2-4|TRBD1
TGCGCCAGCAACCAGGGGGCAGGGGACAAAAACATTCAGTACTTC
CASNQGAGDKNIQYF
>TRBV25-1|-|17|TRBJ2-7|TRBD2
TGTGCCAGCAGATCGGGACTAGCGGGGCCCCACTCCTACGAGCAGTACTTC
CASRSGLAGPHSYEQYF
>TRBV20-1|-|13|TRBJ2-7|-
TGCAGTGTTATCCGCCAGGGGACCTACGAGCAGTACTTC
CSVIRQGTYEQYF
>TRBV7-9|once|11|TRBJ2-1|-
TGTGCCAGCACATCCCCCAATGAGCAGTTCTTC
CASTSPNEQFF
>TRBV4-1|-|17|TRBJ1-5|TRBD1
TGCGCCAGCAGCCCCACCGAGGGGGCCCCGGGTAATCAGCCCCAGCATTTT
CASSPTEGAPGNQPQHF
>TRBV7-9|many|16|TRBJ2-3|TRBD2
TGTGCCAGCAGCTTAGGGGGTAGCGGGGGACAAGATACGCAGTATTTT
CASSLGGSGGQDTQYF
>TRBV7-2|many|14|TRBJ1-4|-
TGTGCCAGCAGCCCCCGGAGGGCGGATGAAAAACTGTTTTTT
CASSPRRADEKLFF
>TRBV20-1|few|16|TRBJ2-2|-
TGCAGTGCTAGAAAGAGTGGGCAGTCGAACACCGGGGAGCTGTTTTTT
CSARKSGQSNTGELFF
>TRBV12-3/TRBV12-4|-|14|TRBJ1-2|TRBD1
TGTGCCAGCAGTTTCCAGGGGGCGGGCTATGGCTACACCTTC
CASSFQGAGYGYTF
>TRBV6-5|-|15|TRBJ1-3|-
TGTGCCAGCAGTTACTCGCGTACGTCTGGAAACACCATATATTTT
CASSYSRTSGNTIYF